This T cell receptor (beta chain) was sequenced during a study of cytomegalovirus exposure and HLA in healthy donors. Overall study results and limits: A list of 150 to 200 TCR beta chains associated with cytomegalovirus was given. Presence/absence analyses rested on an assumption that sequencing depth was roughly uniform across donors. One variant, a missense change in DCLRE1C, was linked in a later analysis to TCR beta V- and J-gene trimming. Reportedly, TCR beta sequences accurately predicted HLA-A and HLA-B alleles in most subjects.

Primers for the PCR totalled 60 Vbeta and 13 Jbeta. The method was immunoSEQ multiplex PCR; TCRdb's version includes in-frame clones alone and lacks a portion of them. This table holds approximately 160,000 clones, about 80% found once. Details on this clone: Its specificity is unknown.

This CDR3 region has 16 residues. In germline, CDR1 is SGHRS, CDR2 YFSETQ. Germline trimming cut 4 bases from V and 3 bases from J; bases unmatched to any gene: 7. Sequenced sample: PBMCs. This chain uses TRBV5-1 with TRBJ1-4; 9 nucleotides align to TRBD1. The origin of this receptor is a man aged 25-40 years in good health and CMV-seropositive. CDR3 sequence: CASSLRTGEANEKLFF. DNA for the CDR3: TGCGCCAGCAGCCTACGGACAGGGGAAGCTAATGAAAAACTGTTTTTT.